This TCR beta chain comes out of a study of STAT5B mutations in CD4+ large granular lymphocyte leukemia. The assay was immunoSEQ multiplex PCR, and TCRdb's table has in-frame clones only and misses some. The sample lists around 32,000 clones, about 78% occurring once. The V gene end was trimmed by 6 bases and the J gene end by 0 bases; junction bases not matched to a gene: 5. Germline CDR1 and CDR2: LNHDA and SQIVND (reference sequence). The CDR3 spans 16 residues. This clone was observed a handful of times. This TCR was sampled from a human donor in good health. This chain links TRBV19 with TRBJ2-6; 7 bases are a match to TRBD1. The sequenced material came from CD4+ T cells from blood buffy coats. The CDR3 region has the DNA TGTGCCAGTAGCCGGACAGGTATCTCTGGGGCCAACGTCCTGACTTTC. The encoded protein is CASSRTGISGANVLTF.